These 14 T cell receptor beta chains were all obtained from the same sample, sequenced in a study of T cell responses to AZD1222 COVID-19 vaccine. Profiled with immunoSEQ multiplex PCR; TCRdb holds only in-frame clones, not every one. The sample lists approximately 140,000 clones; under 95% were seen once. This sample comprised peripheral blood, obtained on day 0 of AZD1222 vaccination. These TCRs come from an adult in good health.

The chain recombines TRBV19 with TRBJ2-2; possible D gene TRBD1, 6 bases. Trimming removed 6 bases from V and 6 bases from J, with 8 bases in between. CDR1 is LNHDA, CDR2 SQIVND, per germline (reference sequence). CDR3 length equals 12 residues. The CDR3 nucleotides read TGTGCCAGTAGGAGGACAGCCGGGGAGCTGTTTTTT. Amino acid sequence: CASRRTAGELFF. The entire variable domain, with the rest obtained from reference TRBV19 and TRBJ2-2, is as follows: DGGITQSPKYLFRKEGQNVTLSCEQNLNHDAMYWYRQDPGQGLRLIYYSQIVNDFQKGDIAEGYSVSREKKESFPLTVTSAQKNPTAFYLCASRRTAGELFFGEGSRLTVL.

In DNA form, the CDR3 reads TGCGCCAGCAGTGAGTCTGGGGGTTTCTACACCTTC. This translates into CASSESGGFYTF. The V gene is TRBV10-1, the J gene TRBJ1-2; TRBD1 is a possible D gene (5 bases). There are 12 residues in the CDR3. V was cut by 0 bases and J by 10 bases, with 9 bases left in between. Germline CDR1 is WNHNN and CDR2 is SYGVQD (reference sequence).

The chain employs TRBV19 and TRBJ2-7, with TRBD2 identical over 11 bases. This CDR3 contains 14 residues. Germline V gives CDR1 LNHDA, CDR2 SQIVND (reference sequence). The V segment lost 3 bases and the J segment 5 bases; nucleotides outside the gene matches: 3. The CDR3 DNA sequence: TGTGCCAGTAGTATCCCGGGACTAGCGGACGAGCAGTACTTC. Amino acid sequence: CASSIPGLADEQYF.

The chain couples TRBV5-4 to TRBJ1-1; unclear D gene. Trimming stripped 0 bases from V and 0 bases from J, with 3 bases between. Germline CDR1 SGHNT, CDR2 YYREEE (reference sequence). CDR3 length: 13 amino acids. The CDR3 loop is CASSLVLNTEAFF. CDR3 nucleotide sequence: TGTGCCAGCAGCTTGGTTTTGAACACTGAAGCTTTCTTT.

This clone was seen once. The V call is TRBV28, the J call TRBJ2-7; D may be TRBD1 or TRBD2 (5 bases each). Deletions cut 3 bases from V and 0 bases from J, with 12 bases between. This CDR3 has 15 residues. Germline-derived CDR1 and CDR2 are MDHEN and SYDVKM. CDR3 DNA: TGTGCCAGCAGTTTGGGACGGAGGCGCTCCTACGAGCAGTACTTC. It specifies CASSLGRRRSYEQYF.

V is TRBV5-1 and J is TRBJ1-2, with D possibly being TRBD1 (5 bases). The germline V gene encodes CDR1 SGHRS and CDR2 YFSETQ. The CDR3 loop spans 16 amino acids. Trimming left V 1 base short and J 3 bases short, with 16 bases between. CDR3 coding DNA: TGCGCCAGCAGCTTGTTTGCAATCCAAGGGGACTATGGCTACACCTTC. The encoded protein is CASSLFAIQGDYGYTF.

The rearrangement joins TRBV19 to TRBJ2-3; 15 bases fit TRBD2. V trimming: 5 bases; J trimming: 2 bases; junction bases outside the gene matches: 2. The CDR3 spans 16 residues. Germline CDR1 is LNHDA and CDR2 is SQIVND (reference sequence). The CDR3 region is CASSGTSGRLTDTQYF. The CDR3 DNA is TGTGCCAGTAGTGGGACTAGCGGGAGGCTCACAGATACGCAGTATTTT.

The chain uses TRBV7-8 and TRBJ2-7; D gene unclear. The germline V and J ends were trimmed by 1 base and 1 base, with 11 bases remaining between them. The CDR3 spans 15 residues. Germline lookup yields CDR1 SGHVS and CDR2 FQNEAQ. Written as DNA, the CDR3 is TGTGCCAGCAGCTTAGGGGCAGGCCGTTCCTACGAGCAGTACTTC. As protein: CASSLGAGRSYEQYF.

The chain uses TRBV10-3 and TRBJ1-5; D call uncertain. The V gene lost 8 bases and the J gene lost 2 bases, with 13 bases spanning the gap. This CDR3 is 14 amino acids long. CDR1 ENHRY and CDR2 SYGVKD come from the germline V gene. The CDR3 protein is CAIREEGGNQPQHF. As DNA, the CDR3 is TGTGCCATCCGGGAGGAGGGAGGCAATCAGCCCCAGCATTTT.

This chain connects TRBV4-2 to TRBJ2-6; D is uncertain. V lost 0 bases to trimming and J lost 0 bases, with 6 bases between them. CDR1 LGHNA and CDR2 YNFKEQ come from the germline V gene. This CDR3 is built from 16 residues. CDR3 in amino acids: CASSQEGSSGANVLTF. The CDR3, as DNA: TGTGCCAGCAGCCAAGAAGGGTCCTCTGGGGCCAACGTCCTGACTTTC.

This chain connects TRBV19 to TRBJ1-5; D gene ambiguous. Germline assignment: CDR1 LNHDA and CDR2 SQIVND (reference sequence). The CDR3 runs 13 residues. Deletions cut 3 bases from V and 6 bases from J, with 9 bases between. The CDR3 region is CASSMGIGQPQHF. CDR3 nucleotides: TGTGCCAGTAGTATGGGGATAGGTCAGCCCCAGCATTTT.

This rearrangement joins TRBV11-3 to TRBJ2-2; tentatively, D is TRBD1 (6 bases). The CDR3 runs 14 residues. Germline V gives CDR1 SGHNT, CDR2 YENEEA. With 5 bases removed from V and 1 base from J, the gap between germline ends came to 8 bases. CDR3 nucleotides: TGTGCCAGCAGCCAGGGACAGAACACCGGGGAGCTGTTTTTT. It codes for CASSQGQNTGELFF.

The genes are TRBV28 and TRBJ1-5, with D maybe TRBD1 (5 bases). The V gene's germline CDR1 is MDHEN and CDR2 SYDVKM. The CDR3 is made up of 15 amino acids. V lost 4 bases, J lost 2 bases, and 12 bases lay in between. CDR3 protein: CASSSWGAGNQPQHF. The CDR3, as DNA: TGTGCCAGCAGTTCGTGGGGCGCGGGCAATCAGCCCCAGCATTTT.

The chain couples TRBV5-4 to TRBJ2-1; D may correspond to TRBD1 or TRBD2 (5 bases each). The germline CDR1 and CDR2 sequences are SGHNT and YYREEE (reference sequence). The CDR3 runs to 13 residues. The V and J ends lost 10 bases and 0 bases respectively, with 11 bases between them. CDR3 region: CAVMGDSYNEQFF. Written as DNA, the CDR3 is TGTGCCGTGATGGGGGACTCCTACAATGAGCAGTTCTTC.